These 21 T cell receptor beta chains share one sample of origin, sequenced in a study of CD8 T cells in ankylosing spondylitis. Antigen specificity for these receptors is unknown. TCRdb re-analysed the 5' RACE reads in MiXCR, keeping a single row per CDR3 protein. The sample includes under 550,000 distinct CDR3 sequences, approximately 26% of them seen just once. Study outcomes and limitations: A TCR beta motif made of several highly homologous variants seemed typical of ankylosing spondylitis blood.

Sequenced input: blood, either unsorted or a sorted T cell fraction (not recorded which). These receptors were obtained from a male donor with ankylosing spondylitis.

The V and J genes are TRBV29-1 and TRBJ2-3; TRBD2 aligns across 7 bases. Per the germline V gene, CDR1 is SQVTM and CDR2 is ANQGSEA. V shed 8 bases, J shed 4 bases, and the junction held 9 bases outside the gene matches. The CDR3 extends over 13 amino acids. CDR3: CSHNRGGADTQYF. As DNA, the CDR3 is TGCAGCCACAATCGGGGAGGGGCAGATACGCAGTATTTT.

The chain's CDR3 is CRTQPMNTEAFF. Here the CDR3 DNA reads TGCAGGACACAACCCATGAACACTGAAGCTTTCTTT. The J gene is TRBJ1-1, the V gene TRBV20-1; D ambiguous. The V gene's germline CDR1 is DFQATT and CDR2 SNEGSKA (reference sequence). CDR3 length: 12 amino acids.

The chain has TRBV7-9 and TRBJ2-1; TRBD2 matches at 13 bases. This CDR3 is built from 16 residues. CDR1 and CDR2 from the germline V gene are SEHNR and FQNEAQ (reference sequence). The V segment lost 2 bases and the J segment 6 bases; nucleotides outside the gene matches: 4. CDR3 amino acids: CASSLRTSGRANEQFF. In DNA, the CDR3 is TGTGCCAGCAGCTTAAGAACTAGCGGGAGGGCCAATGAGCAGTTCTTC.

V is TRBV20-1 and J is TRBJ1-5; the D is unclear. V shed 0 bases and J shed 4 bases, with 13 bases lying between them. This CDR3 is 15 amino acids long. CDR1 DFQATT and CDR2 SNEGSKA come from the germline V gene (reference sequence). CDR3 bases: TGCAGTGCTAGAGATCGGGGTATAAGGAATCAGCCCCAGCATTTT. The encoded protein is CSARDRGIRNQPQHF.

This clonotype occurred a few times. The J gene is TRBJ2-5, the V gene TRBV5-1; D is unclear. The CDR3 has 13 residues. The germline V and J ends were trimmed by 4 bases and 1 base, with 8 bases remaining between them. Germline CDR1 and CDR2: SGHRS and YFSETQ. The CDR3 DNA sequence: TGCGCCAGCAGCACGGACCGCCAAGAGACCCAGTACTTC. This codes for CASSTDRQETQYF.

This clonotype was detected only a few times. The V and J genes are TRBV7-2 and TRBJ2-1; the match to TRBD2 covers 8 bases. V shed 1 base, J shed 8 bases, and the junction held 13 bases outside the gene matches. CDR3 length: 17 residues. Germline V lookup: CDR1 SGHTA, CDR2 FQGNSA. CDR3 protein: CASSLVVAGRGGYEQFF. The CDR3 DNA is TGTGCCAGCAGCTTAGTTGTAGCGGGAAGAGGAGGCTATGAGCAGTTCTTC.

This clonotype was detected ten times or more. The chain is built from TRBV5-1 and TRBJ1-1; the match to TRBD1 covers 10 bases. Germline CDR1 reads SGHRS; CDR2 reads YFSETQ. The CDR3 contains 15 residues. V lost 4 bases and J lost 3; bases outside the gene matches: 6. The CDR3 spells CASSQFGQGDTEAFF. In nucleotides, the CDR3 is TGCGCCAGCAGCCAATTCGGACAGGGGGACACTGAAGCTTTCTTT. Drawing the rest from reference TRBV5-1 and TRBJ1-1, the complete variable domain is KAGVTQTPRYLIKTRGQQVTLSCSPISGHRSVSWYQQTPGQGLQFLFEYFSETQRNKGNFPGRFSGRQFSNSRSEMNVSTLELGDSALYLCASSQFGQGDTEAFFGQGTRLTVV.

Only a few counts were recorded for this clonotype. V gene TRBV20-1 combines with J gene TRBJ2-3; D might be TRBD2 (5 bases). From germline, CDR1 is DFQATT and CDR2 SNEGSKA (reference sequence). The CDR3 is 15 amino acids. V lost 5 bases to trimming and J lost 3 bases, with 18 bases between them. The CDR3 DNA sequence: TGCAGTGCTTACCCGCCGGGGTACTTAACAGATACGCAGTATTTT. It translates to CSAYPPGYLTDTQYF.

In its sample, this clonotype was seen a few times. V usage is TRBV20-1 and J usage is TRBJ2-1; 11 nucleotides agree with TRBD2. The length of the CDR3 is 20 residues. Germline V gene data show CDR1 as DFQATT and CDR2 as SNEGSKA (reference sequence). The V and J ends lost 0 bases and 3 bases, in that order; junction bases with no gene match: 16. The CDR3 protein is CSARDVLRLAGGSSYNEQFF. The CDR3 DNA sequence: TGCAGTGCTAGAGATGTATTAAGGCTAGCGGGAGGAAGCAGCTACAATGAGCAGTTCTTC.

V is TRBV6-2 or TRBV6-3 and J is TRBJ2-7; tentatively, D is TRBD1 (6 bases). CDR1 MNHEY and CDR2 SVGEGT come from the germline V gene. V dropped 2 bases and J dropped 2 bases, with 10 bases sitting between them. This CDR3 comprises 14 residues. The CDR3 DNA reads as TGTGCCAGCAGTTACGGGGGCCTTCCCTACGAGCAGTACGTC. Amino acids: CASSYGGLPYEQYV.

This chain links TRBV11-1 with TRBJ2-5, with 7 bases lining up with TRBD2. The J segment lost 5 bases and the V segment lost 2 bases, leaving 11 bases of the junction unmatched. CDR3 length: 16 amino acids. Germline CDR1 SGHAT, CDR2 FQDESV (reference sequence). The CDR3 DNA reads TGTGCCAGCAGCTTAAGCGGGACGGGGGGTTCGGAGACCCAGTACTTC. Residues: CASSLSGTGGSETQYF.

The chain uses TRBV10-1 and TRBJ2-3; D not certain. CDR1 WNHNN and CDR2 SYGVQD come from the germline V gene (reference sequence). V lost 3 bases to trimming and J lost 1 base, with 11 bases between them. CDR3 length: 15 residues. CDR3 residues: CASSDRSDRTDTQYF. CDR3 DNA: TGCGCCAGCAGTGACAGATCCGATCGCACAGATACGCAGTATTTT.

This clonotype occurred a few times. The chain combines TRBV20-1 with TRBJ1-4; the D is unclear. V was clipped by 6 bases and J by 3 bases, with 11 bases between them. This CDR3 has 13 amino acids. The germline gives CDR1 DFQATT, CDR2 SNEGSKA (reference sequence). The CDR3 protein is CSATMSSNEKLFF. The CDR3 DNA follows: TGCAGTGCCACCATGTCCTCTAATGAAAAACTGTTTTTT.

CDR3 residues: CATRSGSADTQYF. CDR3 nucleotide sequence: TGTGCCACCAGGAGCGGGAGCGCAGATACGCAGTATTTT. The chain is built from TRBV24-1 and TRBJ2-3, with 8 positions matching TRBD2. Germline-derived CDR1 and CDR2 are KGHDR and SFDVKD. This CDR3 region has 13 residues. Germline trimming cut 7 bases from V and 4 bases from J; bases unmatched to any gene: 3.

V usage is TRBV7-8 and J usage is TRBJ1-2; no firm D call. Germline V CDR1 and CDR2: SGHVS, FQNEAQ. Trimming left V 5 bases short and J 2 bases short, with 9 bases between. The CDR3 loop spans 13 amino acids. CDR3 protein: CASSPSPNYGYTF. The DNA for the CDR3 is TGTGCCAGCAGCCCCTCACCGAACTATGGCTACACCTTC.

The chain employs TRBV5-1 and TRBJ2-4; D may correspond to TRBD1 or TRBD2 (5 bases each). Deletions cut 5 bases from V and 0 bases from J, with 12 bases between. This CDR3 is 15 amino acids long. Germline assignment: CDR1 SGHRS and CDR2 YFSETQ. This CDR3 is CASSSEGLAKNIQYF. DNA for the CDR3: TGCGCCAGCAGTTCCGAGGGGCTAGCCAAAAACATTCAGTACTTC.

For the CDR3, the DNA is TGCAGTGCTTCCACGACGACTAGCGGGAGCTCCTACGAGCAGTACTTC. Translation gives CSASTTTSGSSYEQYF. This chain uses TRBV20-1 with TRBJ2-7; 12 nucleotides agree with TRBD2. V dropped 5 bases and J dropped 0; count of bases not matched to a gene: 8. Germline V CDR1 and CDR2: DFQATT, SNEGSKA (reference sequence). The CDR3 consists of 16 residues.

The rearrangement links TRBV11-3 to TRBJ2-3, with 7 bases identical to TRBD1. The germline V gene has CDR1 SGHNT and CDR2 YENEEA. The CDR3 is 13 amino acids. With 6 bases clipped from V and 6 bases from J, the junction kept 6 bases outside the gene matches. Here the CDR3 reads CASRPRQGDTQYF. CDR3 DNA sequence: TGTGCCAGCAGACCCAGACAGGGCGATACGCAGTATTTT.

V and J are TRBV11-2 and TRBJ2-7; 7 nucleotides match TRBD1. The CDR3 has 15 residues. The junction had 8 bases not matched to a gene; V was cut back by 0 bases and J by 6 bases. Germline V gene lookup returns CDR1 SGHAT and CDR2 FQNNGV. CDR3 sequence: CASSLDIDRAGEQYV. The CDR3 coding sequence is TGTGCCAGCAGCTTAGACATCGACAGGGCGGGCGAGCAGTACGTC.

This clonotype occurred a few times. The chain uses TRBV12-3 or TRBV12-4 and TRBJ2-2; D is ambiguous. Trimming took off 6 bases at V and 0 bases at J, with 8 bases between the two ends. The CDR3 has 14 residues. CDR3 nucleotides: TGTGCCAGCAGGCCCCTAGCGAACACCGGGGAGCTGTTTTTT. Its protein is CASRPLANTGELFF.

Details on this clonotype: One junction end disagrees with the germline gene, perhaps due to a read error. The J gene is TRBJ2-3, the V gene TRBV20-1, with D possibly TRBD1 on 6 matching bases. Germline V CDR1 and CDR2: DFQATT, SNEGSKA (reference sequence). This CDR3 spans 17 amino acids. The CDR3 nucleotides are TGCTGTGCTAGGGGTTCGTTGGCAAGGGGGAGCACAGATACGCAGTATTTT. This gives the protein CCARGSLARGSTDTQYF.